One and the same sample provided the 18 T cell receptor beta chains below, sequenced in a study of long-term antiretroviral therapy in people with HIV (dated by TCRdb to between 2021 and 2022). The immunoSEQ hsTCRB v3.0 assay was used at survey level resolution to sequence the TRB variable region. Here the immuneACCESS table is served through TCRdb, limited to in-frame sequences with V and J called. Missing clones are a known gap in these copies; in checked studies unresolved V genes cover under half, and the rest lacks a known reason. Present in this sample are around 30,000 clones, about 95% of which were seen just once. The ten most abundant clones make up 2.4% of the sample. The starting material was unsorted PBMCs, obtained roughly 6.9 years after starting antiretroviral therapy. The receptors were sampled from a man younger than 40 with HIV.

The V and J genes are TRBV5-3 and TRBJ2-7, with D unclear. TRBV5-3 is flagged as an ORF with uncertain function. Trimming cost V 0 bases and J 0 bases, with 7 bases left between them. The CDR3 length is 14 residues. The CDR3: CARSLAGGSYEQYF. CDR3 nucleotides: TGTGCCAGAAGCTTGGCTGGCGGCTCCTACGAGCAGTACTTC.

CDR3 nucleotides: TGTGCCAGCAGTTGGAACACCGGGGAGCTGTTTTTT. It yields the protein CASSWNTGELFF. The V and J genes are TRBV27 and TRBJ2-2; no firm D call. In germline, CDR1 is MNHEY, CDR2 SMNVEV (reference sequence). Trimming shortened V by 4 bases and J by 1 base, and 1 base separated the two germline ends. This CDR3 is built from 12 residues.

The V gene is TRBV7-2, the J gene TRBJ2-7; D is possibly TRBD2 (5 bases). Trimming cost V 2 bases and J 2 bases, with 19 bases left between them. The CDR3 runs 17 residues. Germline V gene sequence: CDR1 SGHTA, CDR2 FQGNSA. For the CDR3, the DNA is TGTGCCAGCAGCTTACTCGTATCGGGCGGGTTCCCCTACGAGCAGTACTTC. Translation gives CASSLLVSGGFPYEQYF.

Concerning this clone itself: A read error may produce the germline difference seen at one junction end. CDR3 nucleotides: TGTGCTAGCAGCTTTACGAGCCAAGAGACCCAGTACTTC. It encodes CASSFTSQETQYF. The chain links TRBV7-7 to TRBJ2-5, with unresolved D. Germline V CDR1 and CDR2: SSHAT, FNYEAQ (reference sequence). The CDR3 is 13 amino acids. Looking up the rest from reference TRBV7-7 and TRBJ2-5 gives the full variable domain: GAGVSQSPRYKVTKRGQDVTLRCDPISSHATLYWYQQALGQGPEFLTYFNYEAQPDKSGLPSDRFSAERPEGSISTLTIQRTEQRDSAMYRCASSFTSQETQYFGPGTRLLVL.

V is TRBV7-8 and J is TRBJ2-3; D might be TRBD2 (6 bases). The CDR3 consists of 13 residues. Trimming removed 4 bases from V and 4 bases from J, with 9 bases in between. Per the germline V gene, CDR1 is SGHVS and CDR2 is FQNEAQ. The CDR3 loop is CASSSGLSDTQYF. The CDR3 nucleotides are TGTGCCAGCAGCTCGGGACTCTCAGATACGCAGTATTTT.

In this sample, this clone turned up once. J is TRBJ2-6 and V is TRBV6-1, with D possibly being TRBD1 (6 bases). The CDR3 runs to 14 residues. V was clipped by 8 bases and J by 0 bases, with 8 bases between them. CDR1 MNHNS and CDR2 SASEGT come from the germline V gene. CDR3 loop: CASEGGSGANVLTF. DNA for the CDR3: TGTGCCAGCGAAGGGGGCTCTGGGGCCAACGTCCTGACTTTC.

The chain uses TRBV10-3 and TRBJ2-1; maybe TRBD1 (5 bases). Per the germline V gene, CDR1 is ENHRY and CDR2 is SYGVKD. This CDR3 region has 15 residues. V shed 10 bases and J shed 6 bases, with 22 bases lying between them. The CDR3: CATTERTTVFNEQFF. The CDR3 DNA follows: TGTGCCACCACCGAGAGAACGACAGTATTCAATGAGCAGTTCTTC.

The chain couples TRBV15 to TRBJ2-5; TRBD2 might be the D (5 bases). There are 15 residues in the CDR3. The germline V gene encodes CDR1 LNHNV and CDR2 YYDKDF (reference sequence). The V end was cut by 1 base, the J end by 5 bases, with 14 bases between. The CDR3 DNA reads as TGTGCCACCAGCAGAGGGCGGGTAGGGTCTGAGACCCAGTACTTC. Translation: CATSRGRVGSETQYF.

J is TRBJ1-2 and V is TRBV5-1; 9 nucleotides line up with TRBD1. The germline CDR1 and CDR2 sequences are SGHRS and YFSETQ. The V segment lost 6 bases and the J segment 4 bases; nucleotides outside the gene matches: 7. The CDR3 totals 14 residues. The CDR3 DNA sequence: TGCGCCAGCACCGGGACAGGGAATGGCTATGGCTACACCTTC. As protein: CASTGTGNGYGYTF.

The chain has TRBV29-1 and TRBJ1-1; no firm D call. Germline assignment: CDR1 SQVTM and CDR2 ANQGSEA. Deletions cut 6 bases from V and 3 bases from J, with 11 bases between. The length of the CDR3 is 12 residues. The CDR3 spells CSVHGRYTEAFF. Here the CDR3 DNA reads TGCAGCGTCCACGGACGGTACACTGAAGCTTTCTTT.

The genes are TRBV7-9 and TRBJ2-7, with TRBD2 as a possible D gene (6 bases). Germline values: CDR1 SEHNR, CDR2 FQNEAQ (reference sequence). V gave up 6 bases and J gave up 5 bases, with 11 bases separating them. The CDR3 loop spans 12 amino acids. The chain's CDR3 is CASRQTGDEQYF. The CDR3 nucleotides read TGTGCCAGCAGGCAGACGGGGGACGAGCAGTACTTC. Full variable domain (rest looked up from reference TRBV7-9 and TRBJ2-7): DTGVSQNPRHKITKRGQNVTFRCDPISEHNRLYWYRQTLGQGPEFLTYFQNEAQLEKSRLLSDRFSAERPKGSFSTLEIQRTEQGDSAMYLCASRQTGDEQYFGPGTRLTVT.

The chain uses TRBV7-2 and TRBJ2-2, with 8 positions matching TRBD1. The V segment lost 3 bases and the J segment 4 bases; nucleotides outside the gene matches: 1. The CDR3 has 14 residues. CDR1 and CDR2 from the germline V gene are SGHTA and FQGNSA. This CDR3 reads CASSFTGGTGELFF. CDR3 sequence (DNA): TGTGCCAGCAGCTTCACAGGGGGCACCGGGGAGCTGTTTTTT. Combining the CDR3 with reference TRBV7-2 and TRBJ2-2 gives the whole variable domain GAGVSQSPSNKVTEKGKDVELRCDPISGHTALYWYRQSLGQGLEFLIYFQGNSAPDKSGLPSDRFSAERTGGSVSTLTIQRTQQEDSAVYLCASSFTGGTGELFFGEGSRLTVL.

The chain carries TRBV27 and TRBJ2-1; TRBD2 aligns across 12 bases. From germline, CDR1 is MNHEY and CDR2 SMNVEV (reference sequence). V lost 6 bases and J lost 9; bases outside the gene matches: 9. The CDR3 has 15 residues. The CDR3: CASSISTSGSSEQFF. The CDR3 nucleotides are TGTGCCAGCAGCATATCGACTAGCGGGAGCAGTGAGCAGTTCTTC.

The rearrangement joins TRBV9 to TRBJ2-7; possibly TRBD1 for D (6 bases). The V gene's germline CDR1 is SGDLS and CDR2 YYNGEE. Trimming stripped 0 bases from V and 4 bases from J, with 11 bases between. The CDR3 spans 14 residues. CDR3: CASSVDRVPYEQYF. Here the CDR3 DNA reads TGTGCCAGCAGCGTAGACAGGGTCCCTTACGAGCAGTACTTC.

The genes are TRBV7-2 and TRBJ2-3; 10 bases match TRBD2. This CDR3 has 18 residues. Trimming took 5 bases from V and 4 from J; bases not matched to a gene: 15. Germline CDR1 and CDR2: SGHTA and FQGNSA. Written as DNA, the CDR3 is TGTGCCAGCAGCCGACAGGTTTCAAGCGGGGGGGCCGCAGATACGCAGTATTTT. Its protein is CASSRQVSSGGAADTQYF.

The chain has TRBV6-5 and TRBJ2-2; TRBD2 might be the D (6 bases). Trimming removed 7 bases from V and 1 base from J, with 7 bases in between. This CDR3 is 13 amino acids long. Germline-derived CDR1 and CDR2 are MNHEY and SVGAGI. In DNA, the CDR3 is TGTGCCAGCATGGAGGGGAACACCGGGGAGCTGTTTTTT. Its translation: CASMEGNTGELFF.

The chain joins TRBV7-8 to TRBJ1-2; D gene ambiguous. Per germline, CDR1 SGHVS and CDR2 FQNEAQ. Between the trimmed V and J ends, which lost 5 bases and 4 bases, there was a span of 14 bases. CDR3 length equals 14 residues. CDR3 region: CASSTLGRSYGYTF. The CDR3 DNA is TGTGCCAGCAGCACCCTAGGACGGAGCTATGGCTACACCTTC.

V is TRBV4-3 and J is TRBJ1-4; a possible D gene is TRBD1 (6 bases). Germline values: CDR1 LGHNA, CDR2 YSLEER. Trimming shortened V by 1 base and J by 3 bases, and 9 bases separated the two germline ends. There are 15 residues in the CDR3. The CDR3 region is CASSQAQGANEKLFF. The CDR3 DNA follows: TGCGCCAGCAGCCAAGCACAGGGCGCTAATGAAAAACTGTTTTTT.